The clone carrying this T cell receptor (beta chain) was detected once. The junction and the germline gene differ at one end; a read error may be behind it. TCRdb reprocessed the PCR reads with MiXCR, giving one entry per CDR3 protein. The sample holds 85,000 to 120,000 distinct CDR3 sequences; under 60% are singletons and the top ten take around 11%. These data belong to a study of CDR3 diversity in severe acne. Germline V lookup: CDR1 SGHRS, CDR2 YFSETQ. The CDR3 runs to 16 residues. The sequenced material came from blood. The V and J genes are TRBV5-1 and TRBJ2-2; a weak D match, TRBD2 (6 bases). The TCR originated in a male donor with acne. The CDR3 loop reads CASSLEQQAKAGEQFF. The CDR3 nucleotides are TGCGCCAGCAGCTTGGAACAGCAGGCTAAAGCGGGCGAGCAGTTTTTT.